A single sample gave rise to the 23 T cell receptor beta chains below, sequenced in a study of vaccination effects on CD4 cells after COVID-19 (dated by TCRdb to the early 2020s). After roughly 11 days of culture, CD4+ T cells were isolated with the EasySep CD4+ T cell isolation kit. Library preparation used the immunoSEQ multiplex PCR assay. TCRdb carries this immuneACCESS record with in-frame sequences only. Its versions omit some clonotypes, under half of them owing to an unresolved V gene in the studies checked, with the rest unexplained. In this sample the table shows tens of thousands of clones, approximately 67% of which occur a single time. The top ten clones comprise over 4% of the sample. Antigens of these TCRs are unknown. Sequenced here: CD4+ T cells from PBMCs cultured without peptide, sampled before COVID-19 vaccination. The receptors shown here come from a human donor who received a COVID-19 vaccine.

The V and J genes are TRBV7-9 and TRBJ1-5, with 7 positions matching TRBD1. The V segment lost 4 bases and the J segment 4 bases; nucleotides outside the gene matches: 10. Germline CDR1 and CDR2: SEHNR and FQNEAQ (reference sequence). There are 16 residues in the CDR3. The CDR3 DNA reads TGTGCCAGCAGCTCCCCAGCAGGGGGAGGTAATCAGCCCCAGCATTTT. Its translation: CASSSPAGGGNQPQHF.

The chain recombines TRBV3-1 (or the pseudogene TRBV3-2) with TRBJ2-5, with 7 bases matching TRBD2. The CDR3 is 13 amino acids. V shed 3 bases and J 3 bases; nucleotides not matched to a gene: 1. Germline V lookup: CDR1 LGHDT, CDR2 YNNKEL (reference sequence). The CDR3 protein is CASSQGGKETQYF. The CDR3 nucleotides are TGTGCCAGCAGCCAGGGGGGGAAAGAGACCCAGTACTTC.

J is TRBJ1-5 and V is TRBV7-8; weak D call: TRBD1 (5 bases). Germline CDR1 is SGHVS and CDR2 is FQNEAQ. This CDR3 has 19 residues. Trimming took 1 base from V and 4 from J, leaving 23 bases between them. This CDR3 reads CASSLGRQGMVSLNQPQHF. DNA for the CDR3: TGTGCCAGCAGCTTAGGTCGTCAGGGAATGGTTTCCCTGAATCAGCCCCAGCATTTT.

V usage is TRBV9 and J usage is TRBJ1-1; a possible D gene is TRBD1 (5 bases). The V end lost 0 bases, the J end lost 0 bases, and 12 bases lay between the germline ends. CDR1 is SGDLS and CDR2 is YYNGEE in the germline V gene. This CDR3 is 16 amino acids long. CDR3 amino acids: CASSVVPDSLNTEAFF. DNA for the CDR3: TGTGCCAGCAGCGTAGTCCCTGACAGTTTGAACACTGAAGCTTTCTTT.

The chain couples TRBV3-1 (or the pseudogene TRBV3-2) to TRBJ1-2; D possibly corresponds to TRBD1 (6 bases). Germline loops: CDR1 LGHDT, CDR2 YNNKEL (reference sequence). The CDR3 runs 14 residues. V was trimmed by 1 base and J by 2 bases, leaving 8 bases between them. The CDR3 sequence: CASSQATGNYGYTF. CDR3 DNA sequence: TGTGCCAGCAGCCAAGCTACAGGGAACTATGGCTACACCTTC.

The chain links TRBV11-3 to TRBJ2-1; 8 nucleotides agree with TRBD1. The CDR3 sequence is 15 residues long. CDR1 and CDR2 from the germline V gene are SGHNT and YENEEA. V shed 0 bases, J shed 7 bases, and the junction held 5 bases outside the gene matches. This chain's CDR3 is CASSLEQGALNEQFF. The CDR3 nucleotides read TGTGCCAGCAGCTTAGAGCAGGGGGCTTTAAATGAGCAGTTCTTC.

The chain links TRBV4-1 to TRBJ1-6; possible D gene TRBD1, 6 bases. The germline V and J ends were trimmed by 3 bases and 6 bases, with 15 bases remaining between them. Germline CDR1 is MGHRA and CDR2 is YSYEKL. This CDR3 has 16 residues. This CDR3 is CASSHLRGAANSPLHF. DNA for the CDR3: TGCGCCAGCAGCCACCTAAGGGGGGCGGCTAATTCACCCCTCCACTTT.

J is TRBJ2-5 and V is TRBV4-1, with D possibly matching TRBD1 (8 bases). Deletions cut 4 bases from V and 1 base from J, with 22 bases between. The CDR3 contains 18 residues. Germline values: CDR1 MGHRA, CDR2 YSYEKL. The CDR3 is CASSPGGSSSGAQETQYF. CDR3 bases: TGCGCCAGCAGCCCAGGGGGCTCGTCTAGCGGAGCCCAAGAGACCCAGTACTTC.

The chain couples TRBV2 to TRBJ1-5; D gene uncertain. Germline values: CDR1 SNHLY, CDR2 FYNNEI. Trimming left V 1 base short and J 10 bases short, with 5 bases between. This CDR3 comprises 11 residues. CDR3 DNA sequence: TGTGCCAGCAGTGAAGGGGGACCCCAGCATTTT. It codes for CASSEGGPQHF.

This rearrangement joins TRBV18 to TRBJ2-7, with D tentatively TRBD1 or TRBD2 (5 bases each). CDR1 is KGHSH and CDR2 is LQKENI in the germline V gene. The CDR3 extends over 15 amino acids. V gave up 3 bases and J gave up 3 bases, with 15 bases separating them. The DNA of the CDR3 is TGTGCCAGCTCACCCGGGGACCTTGCCAACTACGAGCAGTACTTC. As protein: CASSPGDLANYEQYF.

The J gene is TRBJ2-2, the V gene TRBV5-1; no reliable D call. Trimming removed 2 bases from V and 1 base from J, with 6 bases in between. The CDR3 is 14 amino acids. Germline-derived CDR1 and CDR2 are SGHRS and YFSETQ. CDR3 in amino acids: CASSFQGNTGELFF. The CDR3 DNA reads TGCGCCAGCAGCTTTCAAGGGAACACCGGGGAGCTGTTTTTT. The full variable domain, its missing parts supplied by reference TRBV5-1 and TRBJ2-2, is KAGVTQTPRYLIKTRGQQVTLSCSPISGHRSVSWYQQTPGQGLQFLFEYFSETQRNKGNFPGRFSGRQFSNSRSEMNVSTLELGDSALYLCASSFQGNTGELFFGEGSRLTVL.

This chain joins TRBV7-8 and TRBJ1-3; no clear D gene. The CDR3 sequence is 16 residues long. CDR1 is SGHVS, CDR2 FQNEAQ, per germline. V was trimmed by 5 bases and J by 3 bases, leaving 17 bases between them. CDR3 region: CASSPQAGSSGNTIYF. The CDR3 nucleotides are TGTGCCAGCAGCCCCCAGGCGGGTTCGAGTGGAAACACCATATATTTT.

CDR3: CASSYPQGRAGELFF. CDR3 coding DNA: TGTGCCAGCAGTTACCCTCAGGGGCGTGCCGGGGAGCTGTTTTTT. The chain is built from TRBV6-5 and TRBJ2-2; maybe TRBD1 (6 bases). The CDR3 is 15 residues long. Trimming left V 2 bases short and J 6 bases short, with 13 bases between. Germline loops: CDR1 MNHEY, CDR2 SVGAGI.

This clone was found once. The V gene is TRBV7-2, the J gene TRBJ1-4; 10 nucleotides agree with TRBD1. Losses at the gene ends were 5 bases for V and 1 base for J; bases not matched to a gene: 10. CDR1 and CDR2 (germline): SGHTA, FQGNSA. This CDR3 spans 18 amino acids. CDR3 in DNA: TGTGCCAGCAGCCTTCGGGACAGGGGTTATATAACTAATGAAAAACTGTTTTTT. As protein: CASSLRDRGYITNEKLFF.

This clone was detected once. The J gene is TRBJ2-3, the V gene TRBV18; D gene ambiguous. The V end was cut by 3 bases, the J end by 0 bases, with 13 bases between. The CDR3 is made up of 16 amino acids. Germline V gives CDR1 KGHSH, CDR2 LQKENI. CDR3 nucleotide sequence: TGTGCCAGCTCACCGAACCTCCCCTCCAGCACAGATACGCAGTATTTT. Translation gives CASSPNLPSSTDTQYF.

This clone was seen only once. The gene calls are TRBV10-1 and TRBJ2-2; D remains ambiguous. The CDR3 has 12 residues. The V end lost 3 bases, the J end lost 7 bases, and 6 bases lay between the germline ends. Germline V CDR1 and CDR2: WNHNN, SYGVQD (reference sequence). This CDR3 reads CASSENFGELFF. In nucleotides, the CDR3 is TGCGCCAGCAGTGAAAATTTCGGGGAGCTGTTTTTT.

The chain combines TRBV19 with TRBJ1-1; 7 bases agree with TRBD1. Germline V gene sequence: CDR1 LNHDA, CDR2 SQIVND (reference sequence). Unmatched junction bases numbered 13, after V lost 4 bases and J lost 2 bases. The CDR3 is made up of 17 amino acids. CDR3 in DNA: TGTGCCAGTAGTAAGGGTGACAGGGTAGGGGTAAACACTGAAGCTTTCTTT. Protein product: CASSKGDRVGVNTEAFF. Full variable domain (outside the CDR3, taken from reference TRBV19 and TRBJ1-1): DGGITQSPKYLFRKEGQNVTLSCEQNLNHDAMYWYRQDPGQGLRLIYYSQIVNDFQKGDIAEGYSVSREKKESFPLTVTSAQKNPTAFYLCASSKGDRVGVNTEAFFGQGTRLTVV.

This clone has only one observation. The CDR3 here is CASSEGTDYEQYF. In DNA form, the CDR3 reads TGTGCCAGCAGCGAAGGGACAGATTACGAGCAGTACTTC. The chain links TRBV21-1 to TRBJ2-7; the table names TRBD1, a call not compared with the DNA. TRBV21-1 is flagged as a pseudogene. This CDR3 is built from 13 residues.

The chain employs TRBV5-6 and TRBJ1-2; possibly TRBD1 for D (5 bases). The CDR3 has 14 amino acids. Trimming removed 1 base from V and 4 bases from J, with 11 bases in between. Germline assignment: CDR1 SGHDT and CDR2 YYEEEE. CDR3 amino acids: CASSLYEQGYGYTF. DNA of the CDR3: TGTGCCAGCAGCTTGTACGAGCAGGGCTATGGCTACACCTTC. The variable domain in full, completed from reference TRBV5-6 and TRBJ1-2, reads DAGVTQSPTHLIKTRGQQVTLRCSPKSGHDTVSWYQQALGQGPQFIFQYYEEEERQRGNFPDRFSGHQFPNYSSELNVNALLLGDSALYLCASSLYEQGYGYTFGSGTRLTVV.

The chain is built from TRBV3-1 (or the pseudogene TRBV3-2) and TRBJ1-2; D possibly corresponds to TRBD1 (6 bases). The length of the CDR3 is 13 residues. V lost 4 bases, J lost 3 bases, and 9 bases lay in between. Germline lookup yields CDR1 LGHDT and CDR2 YNNKEL (reference sequence). CDR3 nucleotide sequence: TGTGCCAGCAGCCGTGGACAGTACTATGGCTACACCTTC. As protein: CASSRGQYYGYTF.

The chain has TRBV3-1 (or the pseudogene TRBV3-2) and TRBJ2-7; TRBD1 aligns across 7 bases. The CDR3 runs 16 residues. J lost 4 bases, V lost 4 bases, and 13 bases had no gene match. Germline CDR1 reads LGHDT; CDR2 reads YNNKEL (reference sequence). The CDR3 loop is CASSPRLTGNSYEQYF. For the CDR3, the DNA is TGTGCCAGCAGCCCCCGATTGACAGGGAATTCGTACGAGCAGTACTTC.

This clone came up a few times. The chain uses TRBV15 and TRBJ1-2; D uncertain. This CDR3 has 13 amino acids. Germline values: CDR1 LNHNV, CDR2 YYDKDF (reference sequence). V lost 4 bases and J lost 0, with 6 bases in between. CDR3 in DNA: TGTGCCACCAGCATTGGGACTAACTATGGCTACACCTTC. Translating gives CATSIGTNYGYTF.

The chain recombines TRBV5-1 with TRBJ1-2, with D uncertain. Deletions cut 0 bases from V and 0 bases from J, with 9 bases between. The CDR3 contains 15 residues. Germline V CDR1 and CDR2: SGHRS, YFSETQ. In nucleotides, the CDR3 is TGCGCCAGCAGCTTGGAAGGAAACACTAACTATGGCTACACCTTC. Translation: CASSLEGNTNYGYTF.